This T cell receptor (beta chain) was retrieved from a study of early T cells in non-severe SARS-CoV-2 infection. At the level of the study: Alpha and beta chains were unpaired, from unsorted whole-blood bulk RNA.

V lost 2 bases and J 0 bases, leaving 5 bases between the germline ends. The CDR3 is made up of 12 amino acids. Per the germline V gene, CDR1 is DFQATT and CDR2 is SNEGSKA (reference sequence). The table lists this clonotype with many counts. Unique molecular identifier tags were affixed to discrete cDNA molecules. Each CDR3 protein gets one entry after TCRdb re-called the 5' RACE reads with MiXCR. Here the sample spans fewer than 40,000 distinct CDR3 sequences, around 6.3% being singletons. The clonotype originates from an adult who was a healthcare worker with PCR-confirmed SARS-CoV-2 infection or an uninfected control (not recorded which). The sequencing sample was made of whole blood. This sequence joins TRBV20-1 and TRBJ2-7; D is unresolved. The CDR3 sequence: CSARMSSYEQYF. CDR3 in DNA: TGCAGTGCTAGAATGAGCTCCTACGAGCAGTACTTC.